This T cell receptor (beta chain) was documented in a study of STAT5B mutations in CD4+ large granular lymphocyte leukemia. The table came from immunoSEQ multiplex PCR; TCRdb's copy has only in-frame clones and leaves some out. The sample holds 20,000 to 25,000 clones; about three quarters are singletons and the top ten take approximately 0.69%. The ends were cut back, 5 bases at V and 9 bases at J, with 27 bases in the middle. The CDR3 sequence is 17 residues long. Sequencing was done on a sample of CD4+ T cells from blood buffy coats. This receptor was obtained from a human donor in good health. This chain links TRBV5-3 with TRBJ2-1; D possibly corresponds to TRBD2 (5 bases). TRBV5-3 carries the ORF label, with uncertain function. DNA of the CDR3: TGTGCCAGAAGGACCACCCCCAGGAGGAAGGCACACGCTGAGCAGTTCTTC. Translation gives CARRTTPRRKAHAEQFF.